This entry features one T cell receptor beta chain sequence. What it binds is not known. The CDR3 contains 15 residues. Germline CDR1 SNHLY, CDR2 FYNNEI. Between the trimmed V and J ends, which lost 3 bases and 2 bases, there was a span of 11 bases. This sample is part of a study of cytomegalovirus exposure and HLA in healthy donors. Only in-frame clones appear in the TCRdb table, and some are missing; sequencing was by immunoSEQ multiplex PCR. The table shows 200,000 to 250,000 clones, with around four fifths occurring only once. The donors were members of the validation cohort, which comprised 120 subjects and was separate from the first cohort of 666 subjects. Whole-study findings and limits: The study recorded 164 TCR beta chains that were cytomegalovirus-associated. Most TCR sequences were uncommon, yet certain public TCRs appeared in many donors. It was reported that the classifier diagnosed cytomegalovirus status with high specificity and sensitivity in both the original and validation cohorts.

The chain carries TRBV2 and TRBJ1-5, with D unresolved. This clonotype was sampled from a woman in her twenties or thirties in good health and CMV-seropositive. The specimen was PBMCs. CDR3 sequence reads: CASSDRTYGNQPQHF. In nucleotides, the CDR3 is TGTGCCAGCAGTGACAGGACTTATGGCAATCAGCCCCAGCATTTT.